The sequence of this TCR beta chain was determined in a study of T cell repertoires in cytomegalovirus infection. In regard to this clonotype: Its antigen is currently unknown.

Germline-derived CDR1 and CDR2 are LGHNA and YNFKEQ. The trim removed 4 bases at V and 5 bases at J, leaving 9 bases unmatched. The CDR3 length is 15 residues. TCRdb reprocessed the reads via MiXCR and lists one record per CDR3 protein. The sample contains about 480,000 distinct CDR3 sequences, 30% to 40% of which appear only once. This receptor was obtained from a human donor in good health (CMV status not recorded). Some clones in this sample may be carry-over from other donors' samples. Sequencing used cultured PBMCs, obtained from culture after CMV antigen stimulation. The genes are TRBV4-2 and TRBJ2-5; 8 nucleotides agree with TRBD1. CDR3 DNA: TGTGCCAGCAGCCCGTCGACAGGGGATGCCGAGACCCAGTACTTC. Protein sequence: CASSPSTGDAETQYF.